This passage covers 24 T cell receptor beta chains from one sample sequenced in a study of radiation and T cells in renal cell carcinoma. TCRdb's copy holds only in-frame clones and misses some; the assay was immunoSEQ multiplex PCR. This sample carries roughly 170,000 clones, around 89% of them seen once, and the ten largest clones take approximately 10%. Time point described: blood 4 weeks post-SBRT, at nephrectomy. Described treatment: 15 Gy SBRT to primary tumor, nephrectomy 4 weeks later. The source was blood, collected from a patient whose treatment included radiotherapy and nephrectomy. These receptors were obtained from a woman aged 50 to 60 with renal cell carcinoma.

The chain employs TRBV6-5 and TRBJ1-6, with D perhaps TRBD1 (5 bases). Per germline, CDR1 MNHEY and CDR2 SVGAGI. The CDR3 runs to 13 residues. V gave up 6 bases and J gave up 8 bases, with 11 bases separating them. The CDR3 is CASRTVGDSPLHF. The CDR3 DNA is TGTGCCAGCAGGACCGTAGGGGATTCACCCCTCCACTTT.

This clone was recorded only once. J is TRBJ1-1 and V is TRBV15; possible D gene TRBD1, 6 bases. The germline V gene has CDR1 LNHNV and CDR2 YYDKDF (reference sequence). The CDR3 consists of 13 residues. V was clipped by 6 bases and J by 0 bases, with 8 bases between them. This CDR3 reads CATSSGVNTEAFF. The CDR3 bases are TGTGCCACCAGTTCAGGGGTGAACACTGAAGCTTTCTTT.

V is TRBV6-5 and J is TRBJ1-5; 10 bases map to TRBD1. V shed 6 bases, J shed 7 bases, and the junction held 6 bases outside the gene matches. CDR3 length: 14 residues. The germline CDR1 and CDR2 sequences are MNHEY and SVGAGI. The CDR3 loop reads CASRPTGGSQPQHF. In DNA, the CDR3 is TGTGCCAGCAGGCCGACAGGGGGCAGCCAGCCCCAGCATTTT.

This chain joins TRBV15 and TRBJ2-2; possibly TRBD1 or TRBD2 for D (5 bases each). V was clipped by 0 bases and J by 0 bases, with 8 bases between them. The CDR3 runs to 16 residues. The germline V gene has CDR1 LNHNV and CDR2 YYDKDF (reference sequence). The chain's CDR3 is CATSRERGPNTGELFF. CDR3 coding DNA: TGTGCCACCAGCAGAGAAAGGGGACCGAACACCGGGGAGCTGTTTTTT.

This rearrangement joins TRBV2 to TRBJ1-6; D gene unclear. Trimming took off 1 base at V and 2 bases at J, with 9 bases between the two ends. This CDR3 has 16 amino acids. Germline V lookup: CDR1 SNHLY, CDR2 FYNNEI. CDR3 sequence: CASSEGGVAYNSPLHF. Here the CDR3 DNA reads TGTGCCAGCAGTGAAGGTGGAGTGGCCTATAATTCACCCCTCCACTTT.

V is TRBV5-1 and J is TRBJ2-3; no reliable D call. CDR1 is SGHRS and CDR2 is YFSETQ in the germline V gene. The CDR3 has 15 residues. Trimming removed 0 bases at V and 4 bases at J, with 12 bases between. The CDR3 nucleotides are TGCGCCAGCAGCTTGGACCCAGGATCGGCAGATACGCAGTATTTT. This translates into CASSLDPGSADTQYF.

The genes are TRBV4-1 and TRBJ2-7; a weak D match, TRBD1 (5 bases). Germline values: CDR1 MGHRA, CDR2 YSYEKL. This CDR3 contains 16 residues. The V and J ends lost 2 bases and 1 base respectively, with 15 bases between them. For the CDR3, the DNA is TGCGCCAGCAGCCAATGGGGCAGCCTGGGATCCTACGAGCAGTACTTC. Its translation: CASSQWGSLGSYEQYF.

This clone came up once. Here the CDR3 reads CAWRTSGETQYF. CDR3 nucleotide sequence: TGTGCCTGGCGGACCTCCGGAGAGACCCAGTACTTC. The chain uses TRBV30 and TRBJ2-5; D gene unclear. V dropped 5 bases and J dropped 4 bases, with 11 bases sitting between them. Germline values: CDR1 GTSNPN, CDR2 SVGIG (reference sequence). The CDR3 extends over 12 amino acids.

This chain connects TRBV6-5 to TRBJ2-3; 8 bases are a match to TRBD1. J was trimmed by 11 bases and V by 5 bases; bases with no gene match: 3. This CDR3 spans 11 amino acids. Germline V lookup: CDR1 MNHEY, CDR2 SVGAGI. The CDR3 bases are TGTGCCAGCAGTCAAGGGACAGGGCAGTATTTT. Protein sequence: CASSQGTGQYF.

The chain has TRBV7-3 and TRBJ2-7; weak D call: TRBD2 (5 bases). This CDR3 has 13 residues. Germline assignment: CDR1 SGHTA and CDR2 FQGTGA. Between the trimmed V and J ends, which lost 2 bases and 5 bases, there was a span of 10 bases. CDR3 region: CASSLATRDEQYF. CDR3 in DNA: TGTGCCAGCAGCTTAGCCACGCGGGACGAGCAGTACTTC.

V is TRBV29-1 and J is TRBJ2-2; maybe TRBD1 (5 bases). The CDR3 is 16 amino acids. Trimming removed 0 bases at V and 6 bases at J, with 17 bases between. Germline V CDR1 and CDR2: SQVTM, ANQGSEA. The CDR3 DNA sequence: TGCAGCGTTGAAGATGAATGGCAGGGAAAACCCGGGGAGCTGTTTTTT. Its translation: CSVEDEWQGKPGELFF.

The chain is built from TRBV5-1 and TRBJ2-2; TRBD2 is a possible D gene (5 bases). V was clipped by 4 bases and J by 6 bases, with 16 bases between them. CDR1 and CDR2 (germline): SGHRS, YFSETQ. CDR3 length: 15 residues. The DNA of the CDR3 is TGCGCCAGCAGCAGGGAGCTTCGGGCCGCCGGGGAGCTGTTTTTT. Protein sequence: CASSRELRAAGELFF.

The count of this clone is one. The chain employs TRBV9 and TRBJ1-4, with D maybe TRBD1 (5 bases). V lost 4 bases, J lost 5 bases, and 12 bases lay in between. The CDR3 is 14 residues long. Germline assignment: CDR1 SGDLS and CDR2 YYNGEE. The CDR3 is CASSSPRENEKLFF. CDR3 nucleotide sequence: TGTGCCAGCAGCTCCCCCAGGGAGAATGAAAAACTGTTTTTT.

Written as DNA, the CDR3 is TGTGCCAGCAGTGAAAGGCGGACGACAGGCGGGGAGCTGTTTTTT. Translating it yields CASSERRTTGGELFF. This chain connects TRBV6-1 to TRBJ2-2, with D possibly being TRBD1 (6 bases). The CDR3 totals 15 residues. The germline V and J ends were trimmed by 2 bases and 7 bases, with 14 bases remaining between them. Germline CDR1 MNHNS, CDR2 SASEGT.

J is TRBJ1-3 and V is TRBV11-3; tentatively, D is TRBD1 (5 bases). V dropped 6 bases and J dropped 0 bases, with 15 bases sitting between them. The CDR3 extends over 16 amino acids. Germline values: CDR1 SGHNT, CDR2 YENEEA. CDR3 coding DNA: TGTGCCAGCAGTTCGGACACACGCGCCTCTGGAAACACCATATATTTT. This codes for CASSSDTRASGNTIYF. The full variable domain, completed using reference TRBV11-3 and TRBJ1-3, is EAGVVQSPRYKIIEKKQPVAFWCNPISGHNTLYWYLQNLGQGPELLIRYENEEAVDDSQLPKDRFSAERLKGVDSTLKIQPAELGDSAVYLCASSSDTRASGNTIYFGEGSWLTVV.

J is TRBJ2-5 and V is TRBV15; a weak D match, TRBD2 (6 bases). The germline gives CDR1 LNHNV, CDR2 YYDKDF (reference sequence). Trimming removed 0 bases at V and 1 base at J, with 15 bases between. CDR3 length: 17 residues. CDR3 nucleotide sequence: TGTGCCACCAGCAGAGAGCAAACTAGCACTCTCCAAGAGACCCAGTACTTC. This sequence encodes CATSREQTSTLQETQYF.

The chain is built from TRBV6-6 and TRBJ2-2; D uncertain. Per the germline V gene, CDR1 is MNHNY and CDR2 is SVGAGI (reference sequence). The germline V and J ends were trimmed by 8 bases and 5 bases, with 18 bases remaining between them. The CDR3 totals 15 residues. For the CDR3, the DNA is TGTGCCAGCGGGCCCCCCCCCTGGGGAACCGGGGAGCTGTTTTTT. It encodes CASGPPPWGTGELFF.

The chain has TRBV7-9 and TRBJ2-7; 9 bases agree with TRBD1. Germline-derived CDR1 and CDR2 are SEHNR and FQNEAQ (reference sequence). V lost 0 bases to trimming and J lost 3 bases; unmatched junction nucleotides: 6. This CDR3 comprises 16 residues. CDR3 loop: CASSLAPGQGGYEQYF. DNA for the CDR3: TGTGCCAGCAGCTTAGCCCCGGGACAGGGTGGCTACGAGCAGTACTTC.

The chain employs TRBV5-1 and TRBJ1-2; D might be TRBD1 (5 bases). There are 15 residues in the CDR3. Germline values: CDR1 SGHRS, CDR2 YFSETQ. The V end lost 3 bases, the J end lost 4 bases, and 16 bases lay between the germline ends. The CDR3 protein is CASSSGQPVLYGYTF. The CDR3 DNA reads as TGCGCCAGCAGCTCTGGACAACCAGTACTCTATGGCTACACCTTC.

This clone was observed a handful of times. This chain uses TRBV18 with TRBJ1-5; D is unclear. V was trimmed by 3 bases and J by 5 bases, leaving 11 bases between them. The CDR3 loop spans 14 amino acids. Per the germline V gene, CDR1 is KGHSH and CDR2 is LQKENI. The CDR3 loop reads CASSPRGEHQPQHF. The DNA for the CDR3 is TGTGCCAGCTCACCCCGCGGGGAACATCAGCCCCAGCATTTT.

The chain recombines TRBV6-5 with TRBJ2-7, with D unclear. The CDR3 has 15 amino acids. Trimming removed 6 bases from V and 4 bases from J, with 19 bases in between. Germline loops: CDR1 MNHEY, CDR2 SVGAGI. CDR3 in DNA: TGTGCCAGCAGCCCAAGTGACGGAAATGGGTACGAGCAGTACTTC. Protein sequence: CASSPSDGNGYEQYF.

The CDR3 sequence: CASSQVGYGYTF. CDR3 sequence (DNA): TGTGCCAGCAGCCAAGTGGGCTATGGCTACACCTTC. The chain couples TRBV14 to TRBJ1-2; D call uncertain. Trimming shortened V by 1 base and J by 4 bases, and 4 bases separated the two germline ends. The CDR3 is 12 residues long. The V gene's germline CDR1 is SGHDN and CDR2 FVKESK.

This clone was found once. The chain has TRBV19 and TRBJ2-2; D is ambiguous. Per the germline V gene, CDR1 is LNHDA and CDR2 is SQIVND (reference sequence). The CDR3 extends over 14 amino acids. Trimming left V 2 bases short and J 5 bases short, with 9 bases between. CDR3 amino acids: CASSIRLITGELFF. The CDR3 DNA follows: TGTGCCAGTAGTATACGGCTTATAACCGGGGAGCTGTTTTTT.

The chain carries TRBV7-8 and TRBJ2-3; a weak D match, TRBD2 (5 bases). The germline V and J ends were trimmed by 5 bases and 0 bases, with 9 bases remaining between them. Germline values: CDR1 SGHVS, CDR2 FQNEAQ. The CDR3 is 14 residues long. This chain's CDR3 is CASSVRESTDTQYF. The CDR3 region has the DNA TGTGCCAGCAGCGTGAGGGAGAGCACAGATACGCAGTATTTT.